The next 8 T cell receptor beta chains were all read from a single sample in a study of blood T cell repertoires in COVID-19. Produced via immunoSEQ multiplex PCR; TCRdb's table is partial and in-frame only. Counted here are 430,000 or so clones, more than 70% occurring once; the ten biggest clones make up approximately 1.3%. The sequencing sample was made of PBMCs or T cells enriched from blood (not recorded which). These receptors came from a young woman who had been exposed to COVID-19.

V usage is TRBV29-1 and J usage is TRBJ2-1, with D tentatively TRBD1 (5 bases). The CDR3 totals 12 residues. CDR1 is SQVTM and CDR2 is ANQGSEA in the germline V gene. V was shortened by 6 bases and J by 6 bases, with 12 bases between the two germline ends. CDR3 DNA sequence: TGCAGCGTCGATGACAGACTCAATGAGCAGTTCTTC. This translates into CSVDDRLNEQFF.

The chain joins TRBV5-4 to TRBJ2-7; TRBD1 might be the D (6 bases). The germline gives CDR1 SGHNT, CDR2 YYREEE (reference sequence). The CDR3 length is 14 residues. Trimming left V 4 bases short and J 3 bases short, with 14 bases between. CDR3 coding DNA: TGTGCCAGCAGCAACCGGGACACTTTCTACGAGCAGTACTTC. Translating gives CASSNRDTFYEQYF.

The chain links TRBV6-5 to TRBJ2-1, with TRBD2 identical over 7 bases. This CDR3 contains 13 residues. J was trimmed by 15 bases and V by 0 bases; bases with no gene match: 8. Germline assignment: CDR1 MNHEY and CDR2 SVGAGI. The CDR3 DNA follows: TGTGCCAGCAGTTACTCGCGGACTAGGGCGATGTTCTTC. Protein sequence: CASSYSRTRAMFF.

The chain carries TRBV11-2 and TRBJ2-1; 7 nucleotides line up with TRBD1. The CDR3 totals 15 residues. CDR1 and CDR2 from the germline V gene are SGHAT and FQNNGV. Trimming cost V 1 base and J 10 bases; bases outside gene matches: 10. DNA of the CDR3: TGTGCCAGCAGCTTAGGGGGACAGCCCAACAGGGAGCAGTTCTTC. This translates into CASSLGGQPNREQFF.

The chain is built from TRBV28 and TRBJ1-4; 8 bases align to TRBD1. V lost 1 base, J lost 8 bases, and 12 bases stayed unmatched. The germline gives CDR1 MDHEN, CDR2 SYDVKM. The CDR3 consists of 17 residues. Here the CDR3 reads CASSLFAGTGWDEKLFF. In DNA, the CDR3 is TGTGCCAGCAGTTTATTTGCCGGGACAGGTTGGGACGAAAAACTGTTTTTT. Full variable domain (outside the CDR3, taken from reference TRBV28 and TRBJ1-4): DVKVTQSSRYLVKRTGEKVFLECVQDMDHENMFWYRQDPGLGLRLIYFSYDVKMKEKGDIPEGYSVSREKKERFSLILESASTNQTSMYLCASSLFAGTGWDEKLFFGSGTQLSVL.

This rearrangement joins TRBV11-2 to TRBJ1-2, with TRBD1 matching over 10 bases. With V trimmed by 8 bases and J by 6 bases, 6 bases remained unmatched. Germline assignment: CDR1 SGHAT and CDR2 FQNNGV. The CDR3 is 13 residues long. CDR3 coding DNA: TGTGCCAGCCGGGGACAGGGGAGAGATGGCTACACCTTC. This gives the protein CASRGQGRDGYTF.

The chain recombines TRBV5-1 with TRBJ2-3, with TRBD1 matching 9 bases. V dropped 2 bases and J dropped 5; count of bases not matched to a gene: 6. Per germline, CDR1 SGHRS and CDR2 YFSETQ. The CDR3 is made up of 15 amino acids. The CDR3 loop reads CASSLTGGGGDTQYF. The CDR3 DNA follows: TGCGCCAGCAGCTTAACAGGGGGCGGTGGAGATACGCAGTATTTT.

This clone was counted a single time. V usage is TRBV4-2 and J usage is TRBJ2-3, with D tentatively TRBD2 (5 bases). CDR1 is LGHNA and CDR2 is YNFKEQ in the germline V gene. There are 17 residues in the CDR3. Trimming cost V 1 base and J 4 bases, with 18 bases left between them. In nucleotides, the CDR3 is TGTGCCAGCAGCCAAGGTCGGTTTAGCGTTTCAGCAGATACGCAGTATTTT. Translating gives CASSQGRFSVSADTQYF.